A single count supports the clone carrying this T cell receptor (beta chain). V was cut by 6 bases and J by 3 bases, with 11 bases left in between. This CDR3 region has 13 residues. CDR1 is SGHAT, CDR2 FQNNGV, per germline. The data originate from a study of blood T cell repertoires in COVID-19. Study overall: COVID-19 samples collected from the United States, Italy and Spain covered acute and convalescent phases.

In the original processing: Estimated nucleated cell counts came from reference gene primer amplification. Only in-frame clones appear in the TCRdb table, and some are missing; sequencing was by immunoSEQ multiplex PCR. Clone size and the V and J calls come from that table; the DNA yielded D and trimming. The sample includes about 130,000 clones, 85% of them seen just once. This chain links TRBV11-2 with TRBJ2-5; a weak D match, TRBD2 (6 bases). The TCR sequence derives from a woman of 80 years or more with acute or convalescent COVID-19. Specimen: peripheral blood. The CDR3 region is CASSLSGEETQYF. In DNA form, the CDR3 reads TGTGCCAGCAGTTTGTCGGGGGAAGAGACCCAGTACTTC.